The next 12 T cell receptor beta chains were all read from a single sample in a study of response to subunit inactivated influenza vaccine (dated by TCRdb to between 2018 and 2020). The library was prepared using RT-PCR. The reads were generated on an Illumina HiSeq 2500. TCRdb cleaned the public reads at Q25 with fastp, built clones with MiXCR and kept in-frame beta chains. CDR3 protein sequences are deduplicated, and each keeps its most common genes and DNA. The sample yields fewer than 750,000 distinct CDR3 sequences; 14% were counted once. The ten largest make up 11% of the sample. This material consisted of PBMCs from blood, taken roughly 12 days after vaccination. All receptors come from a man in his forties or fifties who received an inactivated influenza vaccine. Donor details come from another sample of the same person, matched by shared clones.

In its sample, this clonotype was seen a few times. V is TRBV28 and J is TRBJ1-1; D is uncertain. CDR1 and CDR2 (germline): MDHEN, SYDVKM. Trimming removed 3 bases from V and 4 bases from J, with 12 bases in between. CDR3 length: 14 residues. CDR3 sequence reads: CASSLFWTGTEAFF. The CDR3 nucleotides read TGTGCCAGCAGTTTGTTTTGGACGGGCACTGAAGCTTTCTTT.

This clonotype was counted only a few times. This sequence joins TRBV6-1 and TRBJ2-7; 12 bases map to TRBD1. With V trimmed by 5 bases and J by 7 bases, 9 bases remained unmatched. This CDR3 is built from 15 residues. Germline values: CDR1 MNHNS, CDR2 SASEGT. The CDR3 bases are TGTGCCAGCAGTACCCCGGGACAGGGGGCGCGAGAGCAGTACTTC. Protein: CASSTPGQGAREQYF.

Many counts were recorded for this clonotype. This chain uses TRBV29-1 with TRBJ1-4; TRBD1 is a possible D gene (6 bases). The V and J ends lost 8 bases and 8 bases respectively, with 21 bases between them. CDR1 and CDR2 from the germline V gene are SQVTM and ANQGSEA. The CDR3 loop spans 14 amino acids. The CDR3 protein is CSNNLGGAEEKLFF. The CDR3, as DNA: TGCAGCAATAACCTGGGGGGCGCGGAAGAAAAACTGTTTTTT.

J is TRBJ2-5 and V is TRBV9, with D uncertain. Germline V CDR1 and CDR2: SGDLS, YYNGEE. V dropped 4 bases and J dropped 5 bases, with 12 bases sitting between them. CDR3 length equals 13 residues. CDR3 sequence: CASSWAERETQYF. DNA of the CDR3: TGTGCCAGCAGCTGGGCAGAGAGGGAGACCCAGTACTTC.

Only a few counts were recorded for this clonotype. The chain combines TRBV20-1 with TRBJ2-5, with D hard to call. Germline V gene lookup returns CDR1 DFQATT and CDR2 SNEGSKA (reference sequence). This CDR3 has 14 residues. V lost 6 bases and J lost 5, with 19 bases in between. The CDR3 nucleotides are TGCAGTGCAGCACGTGGCTACCCGCGTGAGACCCAGTACTTC. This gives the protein CSAARGYPRETQYF.

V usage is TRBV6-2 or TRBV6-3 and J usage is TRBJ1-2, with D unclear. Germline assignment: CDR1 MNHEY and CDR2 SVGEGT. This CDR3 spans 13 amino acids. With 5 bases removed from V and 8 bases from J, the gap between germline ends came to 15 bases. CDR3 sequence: CASSRTREGGYTF. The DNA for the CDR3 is TGTGCCAGCAGTAGGACGCGGGAAGGAGGCTACACCTTC.

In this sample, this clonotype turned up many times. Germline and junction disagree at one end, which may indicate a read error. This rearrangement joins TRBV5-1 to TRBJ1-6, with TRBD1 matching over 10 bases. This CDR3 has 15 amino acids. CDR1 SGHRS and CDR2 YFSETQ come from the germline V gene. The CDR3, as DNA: TGTGCCAGCAGCTTGTCGGGACAGGGGAATTCACCCCTCCACTTT. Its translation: CASSLSGQGNSPLHF.

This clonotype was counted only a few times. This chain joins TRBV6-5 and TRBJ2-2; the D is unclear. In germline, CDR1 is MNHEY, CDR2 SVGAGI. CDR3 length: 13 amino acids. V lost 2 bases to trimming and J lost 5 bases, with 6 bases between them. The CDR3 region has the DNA TGTGCCAGCAGTTACGACTCTACCGGGGAGCTGTTTTTT. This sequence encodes CASSYDSTGELFF.

The chain's CDR3 is CSAPTTAGADEQYF. CDR3 in DNA: TGCAGTGCTCCAACCACAGCGGGAGCGGACGAGCAGTACTTC. V usage is TRBV20-1 and J usage is TRBJ2-7, with TRBD2 identical over 8 bases. After removal of 5 bases from V and 5 bases from J, the junction contained 11 bases not matched to a gene. Germline V gives CDR1 DFQATT, CDR2 SNEGSKA (reference sequence). The CDR3 totals 14 residues.

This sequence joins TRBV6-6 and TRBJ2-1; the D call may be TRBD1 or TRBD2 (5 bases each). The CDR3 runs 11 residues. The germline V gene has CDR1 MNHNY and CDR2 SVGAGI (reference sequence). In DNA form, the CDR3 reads TGTCGGACGGTGGGGGACAATGAGCAGTTCTTC. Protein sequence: CRTVGDNEQFF.

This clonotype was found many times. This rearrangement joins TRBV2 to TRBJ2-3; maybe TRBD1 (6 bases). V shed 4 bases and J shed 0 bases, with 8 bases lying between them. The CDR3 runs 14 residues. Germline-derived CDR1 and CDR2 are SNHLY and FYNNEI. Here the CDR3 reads CASSGTASTDTQYF. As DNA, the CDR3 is TGTGCCAGCAGTGGGACAGCAAGCACAGATACGCAGTATTTT. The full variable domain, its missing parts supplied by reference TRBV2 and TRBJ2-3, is EPEVTQTPSHQVTQMGQEVILRCVPISNHLYFYWYRQILGQKVEFLVSFYNNEISEKSEIFDDQFSVERPDGSNFTLKIRSTKLEDSAMYFCASSGTASTDTQYFGPGTRLTVL.

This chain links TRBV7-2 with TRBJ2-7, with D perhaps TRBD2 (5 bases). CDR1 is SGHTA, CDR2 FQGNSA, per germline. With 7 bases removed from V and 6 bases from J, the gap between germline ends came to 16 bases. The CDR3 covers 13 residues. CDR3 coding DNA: TGTGCCAGCATTAGCCCCTCGGGGATCGAGCAGTACTTC. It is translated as CASISPSGIEQYF.